The T cell receptor (beta chain) under discussion was sequenced for a study of blood T cell repertoires in COVID-19. At the level of the study: Samples representing acute and convalescent COVID-19 were sourced from the United States, Italy and Spain.

This table comes from immunoSEQ multiplex PCR, and its TCRdb copy is limited to in-frame clones, with some not included. Here the sample spans roughly 150,000 clones, approximately 91% being singletons. Germline V lookup: CDR1 SGHTA, CDR2 FQGNSA. This CDR3 region has 14 residues. V gave up 4 bases and J gave up 3 bases, with 9 bases separating them. The sample taken for sequencing was peripheral blood. The rearrangement links TRBV7-2 to TRBJ2-2, with D perhaps matching TRBD2 (5 bases). This receptor was taken from a man aged 18-30 years with COVID-19, enrolled during active disease. The CDR3 DNA sequence: TGTGCCAGCAGCTCCGGGGTACACACCGGGGAGCTGTTTTTT. This codes for CASSSGVHTGELFF.